This T cell receptor beta chain was identified in a study of breast tumors, draining lymph nodes, adjacent tissues. Study observations and caveats: Tumors had less TCR diversity than lymph nodes, more than nontumor tissue. Data fit most tumor T cells coming from lymph node, expanding in tumor.

The CDR3 has 18 amino acids. V was shortened by 1 base and J by 2 bases, with 18 bases between the two germline ends. The germline V gene encodes CDR1 SEHNR and CDR2 FQNEAQ (reference sequence). TCRdb redid the calling of the multiplex PCR reads with MiXCR, one entry per CDR3 protein. This table holds 20,000 to 25,000 distinct CDR3 sequences, roughly 45% found once. This clonotype was observed a single time. The target antigen is unknown. The sequencing input was breast tumor tissue. The TCR comes from a female donor with breast cancer. Some clones in this sample may be carry-over from other donors' samples. The chain is built from TRBV7-9 and TRBJ1-5; TRBD1 is a possible D gene (6 bases). The CDR3 region has the DNA TGTGCCAGCAGCTTAGGTACACAGGGTTTTGCCGGCAATCAGCCCCAGCATTTT. Amino acids: CASSLGTQGFAGNQPQHF.